Sequencing of this T cell receptor beta chain was carried out in a study of blood T cell repertoires in COVID-19. Assay used: immunoSEQ multiplex PCR; TCRdb lists only in-frame clones, some missing. Of approximately 200,000 clones in the sample, around 88% are singletons; the top ten hold roughly 1.5%. Looked up from germline, CDR1 is SGHNT and CDR2 is YYREEE (reference sequence). There are 13 residues in the CDR3. Trimming took off 4 bases at V and 1 base at J, with 7 bases between the two ends. The V gene is TRBV5-4, the J gene TRBJ2-3, with unresolved D. Sequenced sample: peripheral blood. This clonotype was sampled from a man between 18 and 35 years old with active or convalescent COVID-19. CDR3 amino acids: CASSPTGTDTQYF. CDR3 nucleotides: TGTGCCAGCAGCCCAACGGGCACAGATACGCAGTATTTT.